The clone carrying this T cell receptor (beta chain) has just a few counts. Its target is unknown. This sample stems from a study of beta chain features in type 1 diabetes. General observations from the study: Type 1 diabetes patients showed a moderate but significant shortening of TCRB CDR3s in all four CD4+ subsets.

Based on CD45RO/CCR7/CD25/CD127/CD95/CD27, CD4+ regulatory, stem cell-like memory, naive and central memory cells were sorted. The CDR3 covers 13 residues. Trimming took off 6 bases at V and 3 bases at J, with 11 bases between the two ends. CDR1 ENHRY and CDR2 SYGVKD come from the germline V gene. All of the isolated RNA was reverse transcribed, so expressed TCRB transcripts were sequenced. The assay was immunoSEQ multiplex PCR, and TCRdb's table has in-frame clones only and misses some. The data contain 300,000 or so clones, roughly 13% of them seen just once; the ten biggest clones take up roughly 0.015%.

The TCR originated in a woman younger than 30 with type 1 diabetes. Source material: naive CD4+ T cells from blood. The rearrangement uses TRBV10-3 and TRBJ1-2; D is perhaps TRBD1 (5 bases). CDR3 loop: CAIRWGGDYGYTF. The CDR3 DNA is TGTGCCATCAGGTGGGGGGGAGACTATGGCTACACCTTC.